The 29 T cell receptor beta chains in this list originate from one sample, sequenced in a study of a mutant IDH1 vaccine in newly diagnosed glioma. Time point meaning: baseline, week 1 (first vaccination visit). Documented treatment: pre-vaccination baseline after standard-of-care therapy. Assay used: immunoSEQ multiplex PCR; TCRdb lists only in-frame clones, some missing. The data contain some 100,000 clones, about 83% of them singletons. The material was PBMCs, obtained from a glioma patient treated with radiotherapy, temozolomide or both. All receptors derive from a woman between 50 and 59 years old with glioma.

The chain couples TRBV5-1 to TRBJ1-1; tentative D call: TRBD1 (5 bases). The CDR3 is 16 amino acids. The V gene's germline CDR1 is SGHRS and CDR2 YFSETQ. V lost 0 bases, J lost 3 bases, and 15 bases lay in between. The CDR3, as DNA: TGCGCCAGCAGCTTGGGTAGGACGAGGGGCGACACTGAAGCTTTCTTT. Protein: CASSLGRTRGDTEAFF.

V gene TRBV28 combines with J gene TRBJ1-6; D unresolved. Germline values: CDR1 MDHEN, CDR2 SYDVKM. Trimming removed 2 bases at V and 0 bases at J, with 5 bases between. CDR3 length equals 15 residues. The CDR3 DNA follows: TGTGCCAGCAGTTTAGGGAGCTCCTATAATTCACCCCTCCACTTT. This translates into CASSLGSSYNSPLHF.

This clone was seen once. The chain combines TRBV9 with TRBJ1-3; D remains ambiguous. Germline V gene sequence: CDR1 SGDLS, CDR2 YYNGEE. The V end lost 3 bases, the J end lost 4 bases, and 11 bases lay between the germline ends. The CDR3 extends over 14 amino acids. The CDR3 loop reads CASSAPGDGNTIYF. The CDR3 coding sequence is TGTGCCAGCAGCGCCCCGGGAGACGGAAACACCATATATTTT.

The V gene is TRBV6-6, the J gene TRBJ1-5; maybe TRBD1 (6 bases). Trimming cost V 4 bases and J 3 bases, with 13 bases left between them. CDR3 length equals 15 residues. Germline CDR1 reads MNHNY; CDR2 reads SVGAGI (reference sequence). This chain's CDR3 is CASSSTQGTNQPQHF. In DNA, the CDR3 is TGTGCCAGCAGTTCTACCCAGGGGACCAATCAGCCCCAGCATTTT.

This chain uses TRBV9 with TRBJ1-1, with unresolved D. The V gene lost 2 bases and the J gene lost 1 base, with 12 bases spanning the gap. Germline V gene lookup returns CDR1 SGDLS and CDR2 YYNGEE. The CDR3 extends over 15 amino acids. CDR3 amino acids: CASSVDIGPNTEAFF. CDR3 in DNA: TGTGCCAGCAGCGTCGATATTGGTCCGAACACTGAAGCTTTCTTT.

This clone was seen only once. The CDR3 protein is CASSLGNPRARNTEAFF. The CDR3 coding sequence is TGTGCCAGCTCACTCGGAAACCCCAGGGCGCGGAACACTGAAGCTTTCTTT. This sequence joins TRBV18 and TRBJ1-1, with D maybe TRBD1 (5 bases). V lost 4 bases, J lost 1 base, and 19 bases lay in between. Germline V gene data show CDR1 as KGHSH and CDR2 as LQKENI. The CDR3 length is 17 residues.

This chain connects TRBV30 to TRBJ2-1; D is unclear. The CDR3 sequence is 13 residues long. Between the trimmed V and J ends, which lost 0 bases and 2 bases, there was a span of 5 bases. Germline-derived CDR1 and CDR2 are GTSNPN and SVGIG (reference sequence). In DNA form, the CDR3 reads TGTGCCTGGAGTGTACAGACCTACAATGAGCAGTTCTTC. Its protein is CAWSVQTYNEQFF.

The genes are TRBV5-5 and TRBJ1-5; no clear D. Germline values: CDR1 SGHKS, CDR2 YYEKEE (reference sequence). Between the trimmed V and J ends, which lost 6 bases and 1 base, there was a span of 11 bases. CDR3 length equals 14 residues. The CDR3: CASNHPGSNQPQHF. The CDR3 bases are TGTGCCAGCAACCACCCCGGGAGCAATCAGCCCCAGCATTTT.

The chain couples TRBV2 to TRBJ1-6, with 11 bases fitting TRBD1. This CDR3 is built from 15 residues. J lost 7 bases, V lost 6 bases, and 5 bases had no gene match. The germline V gene encodes CDR1 SNHLY and CDR2 FYNNEI. As DNA, the CDR3 is TGTGCCAGCAGGGGGACAGGGGGAAGGAATTCACCCCTCCACTTT. This sequence encodes CASRGTGGRNSPLHF.

The rearrangement links TRBV6-5 to TRBJ1-1; D is unclear. CDR3 size: 15 residues. Trimming cost V 4 bases and J 1 base, with 13 bases left between them. CDR1 and CDR2 from the germline V gene are MNHEY and SVGAGI. The CDR3 spells CASSSRPQPNTEAFF. The DNA of the CDR3 is TGTGCCAGCAGTTCCCGACCCCAGCCGAACACTGAAGCTTTCTTT.

The genes are TRBV5-1 and TRBJ1-1, with 8 bases identical to TRBD1. This CDR3 contains 15 residues. Germline lookup yields CDR1 SGHRS and CDR2 YFSETQ. Trimming cost V 4 bases and J 5 bases; bases outside gene matches: 10. The CDR3 DNA follows: TGCGCCAGCAGCCCGGTACAATACAGGGGGACTGAAGCTTTCTTT. Translated, it gives CASSPVQYRGTEAFF. Looking up the rest from reference TRBV5-1 and TRBJ1-1 gives the full variable domain: KAGVTQTPRYLIKTRGQQVTLSCSPISGHRSVSWYQQTPGQGLQFLFEYFSETQRNKGNFPGRFSGRQFSNSRSEMNVSTLELGDSALYLCASSPVQYRGTEAFFGQGTRLTVV.

The CDR3 protein is CASSERGTVSNTEAFF. DNA of the CDR3: TGTGCCAGCAGTGAAAGGGGGACAGTCTCGAACACTGAAGCTTTCTTT. This chain uses TRBV6-1 with TRBJ1-1, with 7 nucleotides matching TRBD1. The CDR3 covers 16 residues. Germline trimming cut 2 bases from V and 1 base from J; bases unmatched to any gene: 7. CDR1 MNHNS and CDR2 SASEGT come from the germline V gene.

The J gene is TRBJ1-3, the V gene TRBV30; perhaps TRBD1 as D (6 bases). The CDR3 sequence is 20 residues long. The germline V gene has CDR1 GTSNPN and CDR2 SVGIG (reference sequence). Trimming took off 1 base at V and 0 bases at J, with 25 bases between the two ends. CDR3 amino acids: CAWSDGETSDRRRSGNTIYF. CDR3 sequence (DNA): TGTGCCTGGAGTGACGGGGAAACATCTGACAGGCGCCGCTCTGGAAACACCATATATTTT.

This clone has just one count. The chain employs TRBV30 and TRBJ2-7, with a tentative D call TRBD2 (6 bases). The V gene's germline CDR1 is GTSNPN and CDR2 SVGIG (reference sequence). Trimming took off 5 bases at V and 3 bases at J, with 17 bases between the two ends. This CDR3 comprises 14 residues. The CDR3 DNA reads TGTGCCTGGTCTCCAGACGGGGGTGACTACGAGCAGTACTTC. It codes for CAWSPDGGDYEQYF.

V is TRBV5-6 and J is TRBJ2-3; maybe TRBD2 (5 bases). Trimming removed 1 base at V and 8 bases at J, with 8 bases between. From germline, CDR1 is SGHDT and CDR2 YYEEEE. There are 12 residues in the CDR3. The CDR3 sequence: CASSLMRVTQYF. The CDR3 DNA is TGTGCCAGCAGCTTGATGAGGGTTACGCAGTATTTT.

V usage is TRBV5-4 and J usage is TRBJ2-2; the match to TRBD1 covers 10 bases. The V gene end was trimmed by 3 bases and the J gene end by 8 bases; junction bases not matched to a gene: 7. CDR3 length: 15 residues. From germline, CDR1 is SGHNT and CDR2 YYREEE (reference sequence). CDR3 in amino acids: CASSWKTGGAGELFF. In DNA, the CDR3 is TGTGCCAGCAGCTGGAAGACAGGGGGCGCGGGGGAGCTGTTTTTT.

The count of this clone is one. The chain is built from TRBV5-5 and TRBJ1-6; TRBD1 might be the D (6 bases). The CDR3 sequence is 15 residues long. The V gene lost 4 bases and the J gene lost 5 bases, with 13 bases spanning the gap. The germline CDR1 and CDR2 sequences are SGHKS and YYEKEE (reference sequence). The CDR3 DNA sequence: TGTGCCAGCAGCCGGGGGGCGGTCGATAATTCACCCCTCCACTTT. It encodes CASSRGAVDNSPLHF.

The rearrangement joins TRBV5-1 to TRBJ1-1, with unresolved D. CDR1 is SGHRS, CDR2 YFSETQ, per germline. V was pared by 0 bases and J by 4 bases, with 19 bases between. The CDR3 is 17 amino acids. CDR3: CASSLVPHRELTTEAFF. CDR3 sequence (DNA): TGCGCCAGCAGCTTGGTACCCCATCGGGAATTGACCACTGAAGCTTTCTTT. Filled out from reference TRBV5-1 and TRBJ1-1, the complete variable domain reads KAGVTQTPRYLIKTRGQQVTLSCSPISGHRSVSWYQQTPGQGLQFLFEYFSETQRNKGNFPGRFSGRQFSNSRSEMNVSTLELGDSALYLCASSLVPHRELTTEAFFGQGTRLTVV.

The chain is built from TRBV20-1 and TRBJ1-1; D is unresolved. This CDR3 has 11 amino acids. Germline V CDR1 and CDR2: DFQATT, SNEGSKA (reference sequence). Trimming shortened V by 3 bases and J by 6 bases, and 8 bases separated the two germline ends. CDR3 nucleotides: TGCAGTGCTAGTAGTTTCGCTGAAGCTTTCTTT. This gives the protein CSASSFAEAFF.

The genes are TRBV5-1 and TRBJ2-3; 9 nucleotides match TRBD1. The V gene's germline CDR1 is SGHRS and CDR2 YFSETQ. V shed 1 base, J shed 2 bases, and the junction held 5 bases outside the gene matches. This CDR3 spans 16 amino acids. The CDR3 bases are TGCGCCAGCAGCTTGTTGGGACAGGGAATCACAGATACGCAGTATTTT. It codes for CASSLLGQGITDTQYF.

This chain joins TRBV18 and TRBJ1-5, with a tentative D call TRBD1 (6 bases). The germline CDR1 and CDR2 sequences are KGHSH and LQKENI. V lost 1 base and J 0 bases, leaving 13 bases between the germline ends. The CDR3 loop spans 17 amino acids. The CDR3 coding sequence is TGTGCCAGCTCACCACGGGACATTTCAAATAGCAATCAGCCCCAGCATTTT. This translates into CASSPRDISNSNQPQHF. The full variable domain, in which reference TRBV18 and TRBJ1-5 provide the parts outside the CDR3, is NAGVMQNPRHLVRRRGQEARLRCSPMKGHSHVYWYRQLPEEGLKFMVYLQKENIIDESGMPKERFSAEFPKEGPSILRIQQVVRGDSAAYFCASSPRDISNSNQPQHFGDGTRLSIL.

This sequence joins TRBV5-1 and TRBJ1-1; D gene uncertain. Looked up from germline, CDR1 is SGHRS and CDR2 is YFSETQ. V lost 4 bases to trimming and J lost 1 base, with 8 bases between them. The CDR3 totals 13 residues. CDR3 sequence (DNA): TGCGCCAGCAGCATCCGGGAGAACACTGAAGCTTTCTTT. Translating it yields CASSIRENTEAFF.

The chain employs TRBV7-9 and TRBJ2-7, with D perhaps matching TRBD2 (5 bases). The length of the CDR3 is 13 residues. Trimming took off 6 bases at V and 7 bases at J, with 16 bases between the two ends. In germline, CDR1 is SEHNR, CDR2 FQNEAQ (reference sequence). CDR3 protein: CASRESDEGEQYF. CDR3 DNA sequence: TGTGCCAGCAGAGAATCCGACGAGGGTGAGCAGTACTTC.

The chain recombines TRBV9 with TRBJ2-3, with D unclear. V gave up 2 bases and J gave up 0 bases, with 10 bases separating them. The CDR3 has 15 residues. CDR1 is SGDLS, CDR2 YYNGEE, per germline. The CDR3 spells CASSVRTVSTDTQYF. The DNA of the CDR3 is TGTGCCAGCAGCGTCAGAACAGTCAGCACAGATACGCAGTATTTT.

The chain employs TRBV5-4 and TRBJ2-7; 8 bases match TRBD2. The CDR3 runs to 16 residues. The V gene end was trimmed by 4 bases and the J gene end by 0 bases; junction bases not matched to a gene: 9. CDR1 and CDR2 from the germline V gene are SGHNT and YYREEE (reference sequence). The CDR3 nucleotides read TGTGCCAGCAGCCCTGGAGGGCGGGGGGTCTCCTACGAGCAGTACTTC. This encodes CASSPGGRGVSYEQYF.

This clone was recorded once. This rearrangement joins TRBV19 to TRBJ2-3; TRBD1 agrees at 8 bases. V trimming: 5 bases; J trimming: 1 base; junction bases outside the gene matches: 5. There are 15 residues in the CDR3. The germline gives CDR1 LNHDA, CDR2 SQIVND (reference sequence). The DNA of the CDR3 is TGTGCCAGTAGTTCCTCAGGGGGCCGCACAGATACGCAGTATTTT. It encodes CASSSSGGRTDTQYF.

The genes are TRBV7-2 and TRBJ2-5, with 11 bases fitting TRBD1. There are 15 residues in the CDR3. Germline CDR1 reads SGHTA; CDR2 reads FQGNSA. Unmatched junction bases numbered 7, after V lost 5 bases and J lost 5 bases. The CDR3 sequence: CASSVWTGGGETQYF. CDR3 bases: TGTGCCAGCAGCGTCTGGACAGGGGGCGGCGAGACCCAGTACTTC.

The chain combines TRBV19 with TRBJ1-1; D is perhaps TRBD1 (5 bases). From germline, CDR1 is LNHDA and CDR2 SQIVND (reference sequence). V was trimmed by 4 bases and J by 3 bases, leaving 18 bases between them. This CDR3 comprises 16 residues. The CDR3 reads CASSTPRGPGDTEAFF. The CDR3 DNA sequence: TGTGCCAGTAGTACCCCTCGGGGCCCCGGGGACACTGAAGCTTTCTTT.

This chain joins TRBV7-2 and TRBJ2-2, with 7 bases lining up with TRBD1. V was pared by 6 bases and J by 5 bases, with 9 bases of the junction left unmatched. Germline lookup yields CDR1 SGHTA and CDR2 FQGNSA. CDR3 length equals 15 residues. Here the CDR3 DNA reads TGTGCCAGCAGTCCCACAGGGGAGATAACCGGGGAGCTGTTTTTT. Amino acid sequence: CASSPTGEITGELFF.